These 11 T cell receptor beta chains were all obtained from the same sample, sequenced in a study of spatial heterogeneity in lung cancer. Time point here: sample taken at primary tumor resection. Whole RNA came from tumor, nontumor lung or frozen PBMC and was sequenced without being sorted. Each CDR3 protein gets one entry after TCRdb re-called the 5' RACE reads with MiXCR. The data contain more than 10,000 distinct CDR3 sequences, 5% to 6.5% of them singletons. The starting material was PBMCs, obtained at surgery. Receptor source: a male donor with early-stage non-small cell lung cancer.

This clonotype was recorded many times. The rearrangement links TRBV29-1 to TRBJ2-7, with TRBD1 matching over 7 bases. With 7 bases clipped from V and 6 bases from J, the junction kept 6 bases outside the gene matches. Germline loops: CDR1 SQVTM, CDR2 ANQGSEA. The length of the CDR3 is 11 residues. This CDR3 is CSAGQVTEQYF. The CDR3 nucleotides read TGCAGCGCCGGACAGGTTACCGAGCAGTACTTC.

This clonotype was recorded at least ten times. The chain links TRBV20-1 to TRBJ2-1; D unclear. V lost 0 bases and J 9 bases, leaving 15 bases between the germline ends. CDR3 length equals 14 residues. Germline CDR1 and CDR2: DFQATT and SNEGSKA (reference sequence). CDR3 nucleotides: TGCAGTGCTAGAGAGTCGACACCGTTAGGTGAGCAGTTCTTC. Translated, it gives CSARESTPLGEQFF.

This clonotype has ten or more counts. The chain has TRBV4-3 and TRBJ1-4; D is ambiguous. Trimming removed 1 base at V and 8 bases at J, with 17 bases between. Germline CDR1 reads LGHNA; CDR2 reads YSLEER. The CDR3 contains 16 residues. CDR3 loop: CASSQAPAGVGEKLFF. The CDR3 region has the DNA TGCGCCAGCAGCCAAGCCCCCGCAGGAGTAGGGGAAAAACTGTTTTTT.

This clonotype has a handful of counts. The chain joins TRBV2 to TRBJ1-2; TRBD1 matches 9 bases. With V trimmed by 8 bases and J by 7 bases, 11 bases remained unmatched. The CDR3 extends over 14 amino acids. Germline V gene sequence: CDR1 SNHLY, CDR2 FYNNEI. CDR3 nucleotide sequence: TGTGCCAGCGAAGCAGGGGGACAGGGAAGTGGCTACACCTTC. This sequence encodes CASEAGGQGSGYTF.

Points on this clonotype: A much larger clone differs from this one at a single base, so this may be a read error. This chain uses TRBV28 with TRBJ1-5; unclear D gene. The germline V gene has CDR1 MDHEN and CDR2 SYDVKM. The CDR3 sequence is 11 residues long. The CDR3 sequence: CVSSSDQPQHF. CDR3 sequence (DNA): TGTGTCAGCAGTTCAGATCAGCCCCAGCATTTT.

This clonotype is judged medium-sized. The rearrangement uses TRBV10-2 and TRBJ1-1; tentatively, D is TRBD1 (5 bases). Between the trimmed V and J ends, which lost 6 bases and 7 bases, there was a span of 15 bases. There are 13 residues in the CDR3. CDR1 WSHSY and CDR2 SAAADI come from the germline V gene. The CDR3 loop reads CASRDHQGLEAFF. The CDR3 coding sequence is TGCGCCAGCAGAGATCATCAGGGACTTGAAGCTTTCTTT.

This clonotype is medium-sized within its sample. The rearrangement links TRBV7-2 to TRBJ2-7; D is undetermined. V gave up 2 bases and J gave up 4 bases, with 3 bases separating them. Germline V lookup: CDR1 SGHTA, CDR2 FQGNSA. The CDR3 has 11 amino acids. Written as DNA, the CDR3 is TGTGCCAGCAGCTTACGGTACGAGCAGTACTTC. It translates to CASSLRYEQYF.

This clonotype is classed as medium-sized (0.01 to 0.1%). The chain links TRBV12-3 or TRBV12-4 to TRBJ2-3; maybe TRBD2 (6 bases). V lost 3 bases and J lost 5, with 12 bases in between. CDR3 length: 14 residues. The CDR3 sequence is CASSLSLARDTQYF. Written as DNA, the CDR3 is TGTGCCAGCAGTTTGAGTCTAGCGAGAGATACGCAGTATTTT.

Sample share makes this clonotype medium-sized. This chain links TRBV10-3 with TRBJ1-1, with D unclear. Germline V gene data show CDR1 as ENHRY and CDR2 as SYGVKD. Trimming removed 11 bases at V and 0 bases at J, with 16 bases between. The CDR3 loop spans 14 amino acids. CDR3 protein: CALRRERVNTEAFF. DNA of the CDR3: TGTGCCCTCCGGCGTGAAAGGGTGAACACTGAAGCTTTCTTT.

This clonotype was picked up many times. The chain carries TRBV29-1 and TRBJ2-7, with 11 bases matching TRBD2. J gave up 6 bases and V 3 bases, and 4 bases lay outside the gene matches. In germline, CDR1 is SQVTM, CDR2 ANQGSEA. There are 13 residues in the CDR3. In DNA form, the CDR3 reads TGCAGCGTTGACGTCCTAGCGGGAGGCGAGCAGTACTTC. This sequence encodes CSVDVLAGGEQYF.

In its sample, this clonotype was seen a few times. The V and J genes are TRBV7-2 and TRBJ1-1; D unresolved. Between the trimmed V and J ends, which lost 3 bases and 7 bases, there was a span of 9 bases. Germline CDR1 SGHTA, CDR2 FQGNSA. The CDR3 extends over 12 amino acids. As DNA, the CDR3 is TGTGCCAGCAGCTTCTCGGGGATTGAAGCTTTCTTT. Its protein product is CASSFSGIEAFF.